These 16 T cell receptor beta chains were all obtained from the same sample, sequenced in a study of T-cell reconstitution after alpha-beta-depleted transplantation in children. A TCRbeta library incorporating unique molecular identifiers was prepared. TCRdb redid the calling of the PCR reads with MiXCR, one entry per CDR3 protein. In the table there are hundreds of thousands of distinct CDR3 sequences, roughly 15% of which are singletons. Sequenced material: PBMCs from the stem cell graft donor, taken from the stem cell graft. These receptors all stem from a human donor who donated a stem cell graft to a child with acute myeloid leukemia.

This clonotype was observed at least ten times. V usage is TRBV12-3 or TRBV12-4 and J usage is TRBJ2-3, with 7 bases aligning to TRBD1. The CDR3 sequence is 14 residues long. V dropped 3 bases and J dropped 2; count of bases not matched to a gene: 2. The CDR3 sequence: CASSFGQATDTQYF. The CDR3 nucleotides read TGTGCCAGCAGTTTTGGACAGGCCACAGATACGCAGTATTTT.

This clonotype has a handful of counts. V and J are TRBV7-9 and TRBJ2-2; D unclear. Trimming left V 8 bases short and J 3 bases short, with 10 bases between. The CDR3 is 13 residues long. Looked up from germline, CDR1 is SEHNR and CDR2 is FQNEAQ (reference sequence). The CDR3 loop reads CASVYGYTGELFF. The CDR3 nucleotides read TGTGCCAGCGTCTACGGCTACACCGGGGAGCTGTTTTTT.

This clonotype has at least ten counts. V is TRBV7-9 and J is TRBJ2-5; D gene ambiguous. This CDR3 contains 13 residues. Trimming cost V 0 bases and J 5 bases, with 7 bases left between them. CDR1 SEHNR and CDR2 FQNEAQ come from the germline V gene (reference sequence). The CDR3 bases are TGTGCCAGCAGCTTAGCCATGACGGAGACCCAGTACTTC. It is translated as CASSLAMTETQYF.

The rearrangement links TRBV12-3 or TRBV12-4 to TRBJ2-3, with D tentatively TRBD2 (5 bases). The CDR3 runs to 12 residues. Trimming pared 4 bases from V and 5 bases from J, leaving 7 bases between. The CDR3 nucleotides read TGTGCCAGCAGTTCTGCGGGAGATACGCAGTATTTT. It encodes CASSSAGDTQYF.

This clonotype occurred many times. The chain has TRBV20-1 and TRBJ1-1; a weak D match, TRBD1 (6 bases). Deletions cut 1 base from V and 5 bases from J, with 14 bases between. Germline-derived CDR1 and CDR2 are DFQATT and SNEGSKA (reference sequence). CDR3 length: 14 amino acids. DNA for the CDR3: TGCAGTGCTAGAGTAGGGGGTCGGGTAACTGAAGCTTTCTTT. Translating it yields CSARVGGRVTEAFF.

This clonotype was observed at least ten times. The genes are TRBV6-5 and TRBJ2-4, with TRBD1 matching 9 bases. The length of the CDR3 is 16 residues. After removal of 6 bases from V and 9 bases from J, the junction contained 15 bases not matched to a gene. Germline-derived CDR1 and CDR2 are MNHEY and SVGAGI. CDR3 DNA: TGTGCCAGCAGACGTACCCGGACAGGGGCGGCCGGCATTCAGTACTTC. This encodes CASRRTRTGAAGIQYF.

The V and J genes are TRBV7-2 and TRBJ2-1; D gene unclear. Between the trimmed V and J ends, which lost 5 bases and 5 bases, there was a span of 7 bases. Germline lookup yields CDR1 SGHTA and CDR2 FQGNSA. There are 12 residues in the CDR3. CDR3 in amino acids: CASSAANNEQFF. The DNA for the CDR3 is TGTGCCAGCAGCGCGGCTAACAATGAGCAGTTCTTC.

This clonotype was observed at least ten times. V and J are TRBV20-1 and TRBJ1-6; no clear D gene. Trimming left V 7 bases short and J 10 bases short, with 20 bases between. Germline CDR1 and CDR2: DFQATT and SNEGSKA (reference sequence). The length of the CDR3 is 14 residues. Here the CDR3 DNA reads TGCAGTGTACGGCTAAAGAGGGCGAACTCACCCCTCCACTTT. Protein product: CSVRLKRANSPLHF.

This clonotype has more than one count but fewer than ten. The CDR3 sequence: CSARAYRAADTQYF. The CDR3 DNA is TGCAGTGCTAGAGCCTACAGGGCGGCAGATACGCAGTATTTT. The rearrangement uses TRBV20-1 and TRBJ2-3, with a weak D call TRBD1 (6 bases). The V and J ends lost 1 base and 4 bases respectively, with 12 bases between them. The CDR3 sequence is 14 residues long. The germline CDR1 and CDR2 sequences are DFQATT and SNEGSKA (reference sequence).

This clonotype was counted only a few times. The chain employs TRBV9 and TRBJ2-2, with D possibly being TRBD2 (7 bases). Trimming pared 4 bases from V and 7 bases from J, leaving 20 bases between. The germline V gene has CDR1 SGDLS and CDR2 YYNGEE. This CDR3 is 16 amino acids long. CDR3 DNA sequence: TGTGCCAGCAGCCCCCGACTAGCAGGGGCAGGCGGGGAGCTGTTTTTT. This encodes CASSPRLAGAGGELFF.

This clonotype was seen at least ten times. The V and J genes are TRBV29-1 and TRBJ2-1, with TRBD2 as a possible D gene (5 bases). The CDR3 covers 18 residues. Germline-derived CDR1 and CDR2 are SQVTM and ANQGSEA. Trimming took off 0 bases at V and 1 base at J, with 19 bases between the two ends. CDR3 loop: CSVEDLDFSRESYNEQFF. The CDR3 nucleotides are TGCAGCGTTGAAGATCTGGACTTTTCCAGAGAGTCCTACAATGAGCAGTTCTTC.

This clonotype was recorded many times. The gene calls are TRBV6-6 and TRBJ2-5; D not certain. The V end lost 5 bases, the J end lost 5 bases, and 9 bases lay between the germline ends. Germline CDR1 and CDR2: MNHNY and SVGAGI (reference sequence). CDR3 length: 12 amino acids. The chain's CDR3 is CASSGSSETQYF. In DNA, the CDR3 is TGTGCCAGCAGTGGAAGTAGCGAGACCCAGTACTTC.

About this clonotype itself: A read error is possible here, since a much larger clone lies one base away. The chain is built from TRBV7-2 and TRBJ2-5; D uncertain. From germline, CDR1 is SGHTA and CDR2 FQGNSA. The CDR3 consists of 13 residues. DNA of the CDR3: TGTGCCAGCAGCTTCTCCATCCAAGAGACCGAGTACTTC. Translated: CASSFSIQETEYF.

On this clonotype: This is likely a read error, given that the CDR3 carries no conserved phenylalanine or tryptophan at its end. The J gene is TRBJ1-1, the V gene TRBV5-1; 11 positions agree with TRBD1. Germline V gives CDR1 SGHRS, CDR2 YFSETQ. V dropped 3 bases and J dropped 4; count of bases not matched to a gene: 5. The CDR3 has 15 amino acids. CDR3 residues: CASSWGQGVVTEAFY. The CDR3 DNA follows: TGCGCCAGCAGCTGGGGACAGGGGGTTGTCACTGAAGCTTTCTAT.

This clonotype was observed many times. This sequence joins TRBV7-2 and TRBJ1-2; 9 bases agree with TRBD1. The CDR3 consists of 13 residues. V gave up 5 bases and J gave up 8 bases; unmatched junction bases: 6. Germline lookup yields CDR1 SGHTA and CDR2 FQGNSA. Here the CDR3 DNA reads TGTGCCAGCAGCGAACAGGGGGCTAGGGGCTACACCTTC. It codes for CASSEQGARGYTF.

On this clonotype: Because the CDR3 is missing its conserved closing phenylalanine or tryptophan, this is likely a read error. This chain joins TRBV12-3 or TRBV12-4 and TRBJ1-6, with no clear D. V lost 2 bases and J 5 bases, leaving 1 base between the germline ends. The CDR3 consists of 12 residues. In DNA, the CDR3 is TGTGCCAGCAGTTTAAATAATTCACCCCTCCACCTT. Translation: CASSLNNSPLHL.